The clone carrying this TCR beta chain is a singleton in its sample. The data stem from a study of blood T cell repertoires in COVID-19. Study as a whole: The cDNA or gDNA used as material had been derived from T cells, B-cell-depleted T cells, or PBMCs.

The method was immunoSEQ multiplex PCR; TCRdb's version includes in-frame clones alone and lacks a portion of them. This sample has 100,000 to 150,000 clones, with roughly 84% found just once. The sequenced sample was peripheral blood. The sequence was obtained from a woman aged 25-40 years who had recovered from COVID-19.

CDR3 protein: CASSEDSWTSGANVLTF. The CDR3 coding sequence is TGCGCCAGCAGCGAGGACAGTTGGACCTCTGGGGCCAACGTCCTGACTTTC. This chain uses TRBV5-1 with TRBJ2-6; D possibly corresponds to TRBD1 (6 bases). This CDR3 has 17 residues. Germline V gene lookup returns CDR1 SGHRS and CDR2 YFSETQ. V lost 4 bases, J lost 0 bases, and 14 bases lay in between.